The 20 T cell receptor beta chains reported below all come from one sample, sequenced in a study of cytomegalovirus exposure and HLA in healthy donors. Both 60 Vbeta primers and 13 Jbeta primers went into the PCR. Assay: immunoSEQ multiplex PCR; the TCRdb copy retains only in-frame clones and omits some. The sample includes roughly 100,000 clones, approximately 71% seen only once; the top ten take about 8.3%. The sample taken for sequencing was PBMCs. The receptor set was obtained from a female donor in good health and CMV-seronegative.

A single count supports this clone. The CDR3 reads CAWSPGGLYYGYTF. CDR3 in DNA: TGTGCCTGGAGTCCCGGTGGGCTTTACTATGGCTACACCTTC. The chain combines TRBV30 with TRBJ1-2; D not certain. The germline V and J ends were trimmed by 2 bases and 3 bases, with 13 bases remaining between them. The CDR3 is made up of 14 amino acids. Germline values: CDR1 GTSNPN, CDR2 SVGIG (reference sequence).

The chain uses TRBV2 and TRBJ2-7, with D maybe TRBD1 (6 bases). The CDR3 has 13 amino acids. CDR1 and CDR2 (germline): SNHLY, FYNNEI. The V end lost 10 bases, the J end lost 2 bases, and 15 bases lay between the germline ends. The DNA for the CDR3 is TGTGCCATCCACGGGGACACGGCCTACGAGCAGTACTTC. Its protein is CAIHGDTAYEQYF. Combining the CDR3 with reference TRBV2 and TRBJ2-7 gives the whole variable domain EPEVTQTPSHQVTQMGQEVILRCVPISNHLYFYWYRQILGQKVEFLVSFYNNEISEKSEIFDDQFSVERPDGSNFTLKIRSTKLEDSAMYFCAIHGDTAYEQYFGPGTRLTVT.

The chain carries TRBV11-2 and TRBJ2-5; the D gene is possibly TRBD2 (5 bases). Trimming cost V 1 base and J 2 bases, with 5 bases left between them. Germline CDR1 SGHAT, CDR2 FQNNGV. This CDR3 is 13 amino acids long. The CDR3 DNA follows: TGTGCCAGCAGCTTAGGACTACAAGAGACCCAGTACTTC. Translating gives CASSLGLQETQYF. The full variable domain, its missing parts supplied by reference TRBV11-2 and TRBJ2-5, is EAGVAQSPRYKIIEKRQSVAFWCNPISGHATLYWYQQILGQGPKLLIQFQNNGVVDDSQLPKDRFSAERLKGVDSTLKIQPAKLEDSAVYLCASSLGLQETQYFGPGTRLLVL.

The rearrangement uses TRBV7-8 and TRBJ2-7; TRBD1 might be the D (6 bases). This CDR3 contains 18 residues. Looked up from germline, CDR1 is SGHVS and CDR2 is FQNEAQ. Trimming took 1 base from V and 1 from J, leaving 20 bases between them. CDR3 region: CASSLGPERGYPSYEQYF. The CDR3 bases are TGTGCCAGCAGCTTAGGACCCGAGAGGGGGTACCCTTCCTACGAGCAGTACTTC.

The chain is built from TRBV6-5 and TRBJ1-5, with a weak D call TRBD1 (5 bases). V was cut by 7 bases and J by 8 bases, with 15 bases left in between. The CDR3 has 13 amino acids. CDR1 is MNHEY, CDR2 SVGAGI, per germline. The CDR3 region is CASTPPLGEPQHF. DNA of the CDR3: TGTGCCAGCACCCCTCCTCTAGGGGAGCCCCAGCATTTT.

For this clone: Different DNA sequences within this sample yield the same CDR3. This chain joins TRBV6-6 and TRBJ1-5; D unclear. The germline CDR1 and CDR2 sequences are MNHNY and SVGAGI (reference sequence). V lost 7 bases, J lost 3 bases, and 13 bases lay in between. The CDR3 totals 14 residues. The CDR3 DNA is TGTGCCAGCATTAGGGAGGGCTACAATCAGCCCCAGCATTTT. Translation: CASIREGYNQPQHF.

The CDR3 DNA reads TGTGCCTGGAGTGTACAGCCCTCCTACGAGCAGTACTTC. Protein: CAWSVQPSYEQYF. This chain joins TRBV30 and TRBJ2-7; D unresolved. The germline CDR1 and CDR2 sequences are GTSNPN and SVGIG (reference sequence). Trimming removed 0 bases from V and 0 bases from J, with 6 bases in between. CDR3 length equals 13 residues.

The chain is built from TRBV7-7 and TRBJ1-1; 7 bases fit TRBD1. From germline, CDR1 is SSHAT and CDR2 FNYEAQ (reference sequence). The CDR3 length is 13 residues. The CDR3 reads CASPGWTGPEAFF. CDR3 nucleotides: TGTGCTAGCCCCGGGTGGACAGGCCCTGAAGCTTTCTTT.

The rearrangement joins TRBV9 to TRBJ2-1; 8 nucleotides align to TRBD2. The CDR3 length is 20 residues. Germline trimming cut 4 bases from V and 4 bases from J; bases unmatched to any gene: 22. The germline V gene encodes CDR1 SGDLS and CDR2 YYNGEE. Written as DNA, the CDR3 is TGTGCCAGCAGCTTTTTGGGACTAGTGGGGGGGTCTACCCTTTACAATGAGCAGTTCTTC. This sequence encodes CASSFLGLVGGSTLYNEQFF.

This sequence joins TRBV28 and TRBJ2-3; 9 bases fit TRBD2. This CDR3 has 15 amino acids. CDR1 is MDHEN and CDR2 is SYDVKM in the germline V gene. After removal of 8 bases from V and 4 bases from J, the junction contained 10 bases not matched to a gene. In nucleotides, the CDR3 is TGTGCCAGCGCCCCTAGCGGGACTGTGTCAGATACGCAGTATTTT. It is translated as CASAPSGTVSDTQYF.

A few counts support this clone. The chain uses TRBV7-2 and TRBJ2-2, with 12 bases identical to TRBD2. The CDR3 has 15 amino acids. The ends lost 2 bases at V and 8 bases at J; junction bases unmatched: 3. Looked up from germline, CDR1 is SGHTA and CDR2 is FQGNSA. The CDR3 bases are TGTGCCAGCAGCTTAAGGACTAGCGGGACTGGGGAGCTGTTTTTT. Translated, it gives CASSLRTSGTGELFF.

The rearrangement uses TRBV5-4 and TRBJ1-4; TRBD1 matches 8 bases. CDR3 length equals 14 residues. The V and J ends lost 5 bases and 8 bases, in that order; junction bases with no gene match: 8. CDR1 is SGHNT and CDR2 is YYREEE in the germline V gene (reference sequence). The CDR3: CASSTGGWEEKLFF. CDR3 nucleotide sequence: TGTGCCAGCAGTACAGGGGGGTGGGAGGAAAAACTGTTTTTT. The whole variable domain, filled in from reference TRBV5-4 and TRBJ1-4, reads ETGVTQSPTHLIKTRGQQVTLRCSSQSGHNTVSWYQQALGQGPQFIFQYYREEENGRGNFPPRFSGLQFPNYSSELNVNALELDDSALYLCASSTGGWEEKLFFGSGTQLSVL.

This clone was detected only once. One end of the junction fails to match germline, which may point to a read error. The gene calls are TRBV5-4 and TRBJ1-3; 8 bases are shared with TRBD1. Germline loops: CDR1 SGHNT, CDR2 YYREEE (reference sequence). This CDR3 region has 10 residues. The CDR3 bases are TGTGCCAGCAGCGAGGACAGGGACTTATTT. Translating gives CASSEDRDLF. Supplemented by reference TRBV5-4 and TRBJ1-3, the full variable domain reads ETGVTQSPTHLIKTRGQQVTLRCSSQSGHNTVSWYQQALGQGPQFIFQYYREEENGRGNFPPRFSGLQFPNYSSELNVNALELDDSALYLCASSEDRDLFGEGSWLTVV.

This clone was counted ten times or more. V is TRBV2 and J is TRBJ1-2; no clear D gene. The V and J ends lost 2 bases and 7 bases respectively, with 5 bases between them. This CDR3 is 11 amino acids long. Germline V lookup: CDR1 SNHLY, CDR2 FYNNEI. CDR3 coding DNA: TGTGCCAGCAGTGAAAGCGGTGGCTACACCTTC. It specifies CASSESGGYTF.

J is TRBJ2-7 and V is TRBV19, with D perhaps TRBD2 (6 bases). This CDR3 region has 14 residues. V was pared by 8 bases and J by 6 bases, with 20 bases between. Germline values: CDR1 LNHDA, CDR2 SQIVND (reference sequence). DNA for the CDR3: TGTGCCAGTCGGGACTTGGTTGTTGCGTCCGAGCAGTACTTC. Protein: CASRDLVVASEQYF.

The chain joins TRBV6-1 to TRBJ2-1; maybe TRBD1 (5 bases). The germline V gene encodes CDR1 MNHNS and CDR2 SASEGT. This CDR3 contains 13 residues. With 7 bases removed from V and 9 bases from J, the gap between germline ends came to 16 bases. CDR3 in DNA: TGTGCCAGCACCCGAAGGGAAGGGGTTGAGCAGTTCTTC. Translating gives CASTRREGVEQFF.

The CDR3 DNA is TGCAGCGTTGAGGGGGAGGACGGATCTACGAGCTATGGCTACACCTTC. It translates to CSVEGEDGSTSYGYTF. V usage is TRBV29-1 and J usage is TRBJ1-2; possible D gene TRBD1, 5 bases. Per germline, CDR1 SQVTM and CDR2 ANQGSEA. The CDR3 runs to 16 residues. V lost 3 bases to trimming and J lost 4 bases, with 21 bases between them.

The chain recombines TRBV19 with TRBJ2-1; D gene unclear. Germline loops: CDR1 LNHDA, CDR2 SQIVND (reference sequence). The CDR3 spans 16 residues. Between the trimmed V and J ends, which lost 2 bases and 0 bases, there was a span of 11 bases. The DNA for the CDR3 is TGTGCCAGTAGTATACCAACTCGGAGCTCCTACAATGAGCAGTTCTTC. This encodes CASSIPTRSSYNEQFF.

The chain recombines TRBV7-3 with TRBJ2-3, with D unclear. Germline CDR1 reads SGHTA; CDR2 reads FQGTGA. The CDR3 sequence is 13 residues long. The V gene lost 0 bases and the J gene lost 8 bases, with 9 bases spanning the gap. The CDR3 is CASSLTGAGTQYF. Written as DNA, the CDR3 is TGTGCCAGCAGCTTAACCGGTGCTGGTACGCAGTATTTT.

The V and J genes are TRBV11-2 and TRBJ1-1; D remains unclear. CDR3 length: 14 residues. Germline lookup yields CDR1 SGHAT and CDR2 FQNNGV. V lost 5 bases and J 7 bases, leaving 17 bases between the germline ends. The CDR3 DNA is TGTGCCAGCAGCAGAGGGTCGGCCACCGTTGAAGCTTTCTTT. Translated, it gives CASSRGSATVEAFF. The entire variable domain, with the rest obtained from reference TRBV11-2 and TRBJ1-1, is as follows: EAGVAQSPRYKIIEKRQSVAFWCNPISGHATLYWYQQILGQGPKLLIQFQNNGVVDDSQLPKDRFSAERLKGVDSTLKIQPAKLEDSAVYLCASSRGSATVEAFFGQGTRLTVV.